This TCR beta chain was obtained from a study of CXCR3-negative and CXCR3-positive naive CD8 T cells. The germline CDR1 and CDR2 sequences are MDHEN and SYDVKM. The CDR3 spans 15 residues. Study-wide findings and caveats: TRBV-TRBJ usage was alike in naive CXCR3-negative and CXCR3-positive cells but differed in memory cells. TRB CDR3s were more hydrophobic in CXCR3-positive than in CXCR3-negative naive cells. Partly lower CXCR3 expression followed cryopreservation, and most assays relied on fresh PBMCs.

Concerning this clonotype: Its target is unknown.

In preparing the TRB cDNA libraries, 5' RACE with UMI labels was used. Reprocessing the 5' RACE reads, TCRdb reports a single entry for every CDR3 protein and omits DNA. Its clone listing holds around 120,000 distinct CDR3 sequences. V is TRBV28 and J is TRBJ1-5. The sequence was collected from a human donor in good health. Some clones in this sample may be carry-over from other donors' samples. Sequencing input: naive CXCR3+ CD8+ T cells from blood. This sample's subset: CD45RO-CCR7+CD27+CD95- naive CD8+ T cells expressing CXCR3 (TNR3+). The CDR3 protein is CASSSGLGSNQPQHF.